This T cell receptor (beta chain) was retrieved from a study of T-cell memory formation after mild COVID-19. TCRdb itself ran the 5' RACE reads through MiXCR, one entry per CDR3 protein. The profile shows about 210,000 distinct CDR3 sequences, roughly 27% of them singletons. The V gene lost 2 bases and the J gene lost 7 bases, with 18 bases spanning the gap. The V gene's germline CDR1 is SGHNT and CDR2 YENEEA. There are 16 residues in the CDR3. The rearrangement joins TRBV11-3 to TRBJ2-1; D possibly uses TRBD1 or TRBD2 (5 bases each). This TCR came from an adult woman who had mild COVID-19 (a few samples of this study predate the infection). Cell type and time point are not known. The sequenced sample consisted of PBMCs or a T cell subset sorted from them (not recorded which). The CDR3 DNA is TGTGCCAGCAGCTTATTGGGACCTGGGTCAAAGAATGAGCAGTTCTTC. Protein sequence: CASSLLGPGSKNEQFF. Full variable domain (rest looked up from reference TRBV11-3 and TRBJ2-1): EAGVVQSPRYKIIEKKQPVAFWCNPISGHNTLYWYLQNLGQGPELLIRYENEEAVDDSQLPKDRFSAERLKGVDSTLKIQPAELGDSAVYLCASSLLGPGSKNEQFFGPGTRLTVL.